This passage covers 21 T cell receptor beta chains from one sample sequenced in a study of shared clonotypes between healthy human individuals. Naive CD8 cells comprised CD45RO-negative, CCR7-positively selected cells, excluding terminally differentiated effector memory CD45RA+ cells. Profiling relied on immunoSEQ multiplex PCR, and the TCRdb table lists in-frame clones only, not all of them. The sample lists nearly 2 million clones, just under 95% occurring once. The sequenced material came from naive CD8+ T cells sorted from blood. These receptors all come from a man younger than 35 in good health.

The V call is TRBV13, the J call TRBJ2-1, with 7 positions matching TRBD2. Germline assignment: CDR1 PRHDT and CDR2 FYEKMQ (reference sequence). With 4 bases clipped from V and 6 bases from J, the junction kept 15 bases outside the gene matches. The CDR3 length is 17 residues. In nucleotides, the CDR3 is TGTGCCAGCAGCTCAACCGTCTGGCGGGAGTTCGCCAATGAGCAGTTCTTC. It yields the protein CASSSTVWREFANEQFF.

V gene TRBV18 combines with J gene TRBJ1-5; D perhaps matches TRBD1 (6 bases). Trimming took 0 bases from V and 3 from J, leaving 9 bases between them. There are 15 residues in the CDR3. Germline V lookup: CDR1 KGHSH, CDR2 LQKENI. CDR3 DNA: TGTGCCAGCTCACCACCCGGGGGGGCCAATCAGCCCCAGCATTTT. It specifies CASSPPGGANQPQHF.

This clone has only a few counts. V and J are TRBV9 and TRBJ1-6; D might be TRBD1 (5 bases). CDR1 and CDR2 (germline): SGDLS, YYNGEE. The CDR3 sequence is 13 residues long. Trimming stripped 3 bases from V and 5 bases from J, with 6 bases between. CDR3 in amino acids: CASSGGDNSPLHF. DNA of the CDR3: TGTGCCAGCAGCGGAGGGGATAATTCACCCCTCCACTTT.

The CDR3 spells CASSQGDPASSYEQYF. The CDR3 DNA reads as TGCGCCAGCAGCCAAGGGGACCCCGCTAGCTCCTACGAGCAGTACTTC. This chain joins TRBV4-1 and TRBJ2-7; D is possibly TRBD1 or TRBD2 (5 bases each). V was clipped by 1 base and J by 0 bases, with 13 bases between them. This CDR3 comprises 16 residues. CDR1 and CDR2 (germline): MGHRA, YSYEKL.

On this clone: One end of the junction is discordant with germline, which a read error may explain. CDR3: CASSLYPQGTVDGYTF. The DNA of the CDR3 is TGTGCTAGCAGCTTATATCCCCAGGGGACGGTGGATGGCTACACCTTC. The chain is built from TRBV7-7 and TRBJ1-2, with D tentatively TRBD1 (6 bases). The CDR3 runs to 16 residues. CDR1 is SSHAT and CDR2 is FNYEAQ in the germline V gene (reference sequence).

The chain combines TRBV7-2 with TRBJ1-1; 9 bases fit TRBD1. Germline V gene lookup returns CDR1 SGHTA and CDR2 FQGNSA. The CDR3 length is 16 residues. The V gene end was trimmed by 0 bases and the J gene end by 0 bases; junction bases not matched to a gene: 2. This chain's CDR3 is CASSLAGQGLNTEAFF. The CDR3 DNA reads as TGTGCCAGCAGCTTAGCCGGACAGGGGTTGAACACTGAAGCTTTCTTT.

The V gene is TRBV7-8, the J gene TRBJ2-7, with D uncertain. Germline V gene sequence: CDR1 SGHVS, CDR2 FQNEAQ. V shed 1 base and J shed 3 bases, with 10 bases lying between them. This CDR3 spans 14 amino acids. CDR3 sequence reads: CASSLEVGVYEQYF. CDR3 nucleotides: TGTGCCAGCAGCTTAGAGGTTGGTGTCTACGAGCAGTACTTC.

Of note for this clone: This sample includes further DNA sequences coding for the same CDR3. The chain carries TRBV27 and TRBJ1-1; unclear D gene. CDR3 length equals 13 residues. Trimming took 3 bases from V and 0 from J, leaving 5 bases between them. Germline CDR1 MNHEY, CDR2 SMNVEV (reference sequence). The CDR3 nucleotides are TGTGCCAGCAGTTTGACACTGAACACTGAAGCTTTCTTT. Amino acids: CASSLTLNTEAFF.

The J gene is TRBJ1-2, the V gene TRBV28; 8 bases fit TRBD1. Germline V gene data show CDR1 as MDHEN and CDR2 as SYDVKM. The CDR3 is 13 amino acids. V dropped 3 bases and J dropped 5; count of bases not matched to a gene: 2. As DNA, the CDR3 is TGTGCCAGCAGTTTCCGGACAGGGTATGGCTACACCTTC. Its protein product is CASSFRTGYGYTF.

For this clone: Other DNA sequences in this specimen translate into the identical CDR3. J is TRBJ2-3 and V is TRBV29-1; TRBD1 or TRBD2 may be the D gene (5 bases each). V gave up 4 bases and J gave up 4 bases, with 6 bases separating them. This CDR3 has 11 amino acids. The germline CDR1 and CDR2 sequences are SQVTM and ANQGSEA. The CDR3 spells CSVAGPDTQYF. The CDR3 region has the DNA TGCAGCGTTGCGGGGCCAGATACGCAGTATTTT.

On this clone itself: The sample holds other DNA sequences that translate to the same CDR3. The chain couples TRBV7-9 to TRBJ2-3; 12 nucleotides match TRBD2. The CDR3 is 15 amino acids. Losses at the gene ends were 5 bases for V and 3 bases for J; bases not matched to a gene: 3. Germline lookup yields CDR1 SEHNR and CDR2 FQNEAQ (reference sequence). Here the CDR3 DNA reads TGTGCCAGCAGCCAACTAGCGGGGGGAACAGATACGCAGTATTTT. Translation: CASSQLAGGTDTQYF.

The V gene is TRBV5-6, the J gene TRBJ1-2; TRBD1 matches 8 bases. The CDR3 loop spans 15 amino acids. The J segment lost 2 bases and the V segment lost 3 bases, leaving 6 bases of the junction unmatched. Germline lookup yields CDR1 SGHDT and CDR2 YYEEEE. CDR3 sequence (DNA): TGTGCCAGCAGCTACCTACAGGGGGTGAACTATGGCTACACCTTC. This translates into CASSYLQGVNYGYTF. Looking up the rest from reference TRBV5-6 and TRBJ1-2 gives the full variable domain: DAGVTQSPTHLIKTRGQQVTLRCSPKSGHDTVSWYQQALGQGPQFIFQYYEEEERQRGNFPDRFSGHQFPNYSSELNVNALLLGDSALYLCASSYLQGVNYGYTFGSGTRLTVV.

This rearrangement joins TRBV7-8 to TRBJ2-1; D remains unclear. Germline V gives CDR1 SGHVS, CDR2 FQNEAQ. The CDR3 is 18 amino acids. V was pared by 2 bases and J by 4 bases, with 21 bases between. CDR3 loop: CASSLSFGPLGYYNEQFF. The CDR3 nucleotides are TGTGCCAGCAGCTTAAGTTTCGGGCCTCTGGGGTATTACAATGAGCAGTTCTTC.

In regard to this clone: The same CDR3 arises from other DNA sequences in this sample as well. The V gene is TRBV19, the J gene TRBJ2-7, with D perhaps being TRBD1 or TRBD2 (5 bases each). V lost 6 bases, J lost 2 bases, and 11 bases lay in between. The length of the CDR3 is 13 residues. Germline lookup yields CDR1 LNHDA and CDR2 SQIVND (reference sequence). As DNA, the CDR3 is TGTGCCAGTAGCCCGGGACCGCCCTACGAGCAGTACTTC. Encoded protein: CASSPGPPYEQYF.

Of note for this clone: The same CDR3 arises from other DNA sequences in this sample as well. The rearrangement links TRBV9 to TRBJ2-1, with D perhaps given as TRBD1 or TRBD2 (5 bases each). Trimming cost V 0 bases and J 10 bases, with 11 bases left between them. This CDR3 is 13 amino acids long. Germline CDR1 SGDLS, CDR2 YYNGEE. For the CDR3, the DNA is TGTGCCAGCAGCGTAGATGGGACGGGGGAGCAGTTCTTC. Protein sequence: CASSVDGTGEQFF.

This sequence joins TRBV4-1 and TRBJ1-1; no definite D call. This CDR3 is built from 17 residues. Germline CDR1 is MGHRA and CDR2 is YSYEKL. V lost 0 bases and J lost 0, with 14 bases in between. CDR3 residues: CASSQDPLSAVNTEAFF. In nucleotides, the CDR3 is TGCGCCAGCAGCCAAGATCCTCTCTCAGCCGTGAACACTGAAGCTTTCTTT.

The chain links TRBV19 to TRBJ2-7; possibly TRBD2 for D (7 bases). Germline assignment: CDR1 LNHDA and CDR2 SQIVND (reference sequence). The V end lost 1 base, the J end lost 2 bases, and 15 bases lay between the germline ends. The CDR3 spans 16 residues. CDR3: CASSIGLGGGAYEQYF. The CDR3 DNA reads TGTGCCAGTAGTATAGGATTGGGAGGGGGAGCCTACGAGCAGTACTTC. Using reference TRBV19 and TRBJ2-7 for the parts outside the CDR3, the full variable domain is DGGITQSPKYLFRKEGQNVTLSCEQNLNHDAMYWYRQDPGQGLRLIYYSQIVNDFQKGDIAEGYSVSREKKESFPLTVTSAQKNPTAFYLCASSIGLGGGAYEQYFGPGTRLTVT.

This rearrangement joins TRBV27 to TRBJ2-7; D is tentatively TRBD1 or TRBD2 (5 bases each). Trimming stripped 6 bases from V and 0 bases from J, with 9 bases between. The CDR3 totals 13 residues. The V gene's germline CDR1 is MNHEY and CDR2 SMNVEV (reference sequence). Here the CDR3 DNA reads TGTGCCAGCAGCCACGGGACCTCCTACGAGCAGTACTTC. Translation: CASSHGTSYEQYF.

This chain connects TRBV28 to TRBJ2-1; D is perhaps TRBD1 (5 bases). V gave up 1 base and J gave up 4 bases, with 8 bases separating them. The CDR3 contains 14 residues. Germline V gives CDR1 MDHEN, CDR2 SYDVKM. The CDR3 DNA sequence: TGTGCCAGCAGTTTATACAGGTCTTACAATGAGCAGTTCTTC. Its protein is CASSLYRSYNEQFF.

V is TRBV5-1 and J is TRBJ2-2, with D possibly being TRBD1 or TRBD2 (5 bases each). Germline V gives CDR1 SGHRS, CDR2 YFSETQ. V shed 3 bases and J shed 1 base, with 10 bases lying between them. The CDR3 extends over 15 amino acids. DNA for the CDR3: TGCGCCAGCAGCTACCGGGACGGGAACACCGGGGAGCTGTTTTTT. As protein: CASSYRDGNTGELFF.

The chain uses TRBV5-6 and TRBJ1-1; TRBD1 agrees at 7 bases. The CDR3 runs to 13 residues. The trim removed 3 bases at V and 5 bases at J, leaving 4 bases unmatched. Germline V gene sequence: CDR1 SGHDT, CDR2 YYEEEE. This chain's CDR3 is CASSWQGETEAFF. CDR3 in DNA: TGTGCCAGCAGCTGGCAGGGGGAGACTGAAGCTTTCTTT.